This TCR beta chain was documented in a study of cytomegalovirus exposure and HLA in healthy donors. Primers: 60 Vbeta forward and 13 Jbeta reverse. Sequenced by immunoSEQ multiplex PCR; TCRdb stores in-frame clones only, minus some. The data contain some 160,000 clones, around 86% of them seen just once; the ten biggest clones take up approximately 2.1%. This clone occurred a few times. Sequencing used PBMCs. This receptor was obtained from a male donor in good health and CMV-seronegative.

CDR3 residues: CASRDREGGSYEQYF. CDR3 coding DNA: TGTGCCAGCAGGGACAGGGAAGGTGGCTCCTACGAGCAGTACTTC. This chain connects TRBV6-6 to TRBJ2-7; 8 nucleotides align to TRBD1. After removal of 6 bases from V and 0 bases from J, the junction contained 7 bases not matched to a gene. CDR1 and CDR2 (germline): MNHNY, SVGAGI (reference sequence). This CDR3 contains 15 residues.